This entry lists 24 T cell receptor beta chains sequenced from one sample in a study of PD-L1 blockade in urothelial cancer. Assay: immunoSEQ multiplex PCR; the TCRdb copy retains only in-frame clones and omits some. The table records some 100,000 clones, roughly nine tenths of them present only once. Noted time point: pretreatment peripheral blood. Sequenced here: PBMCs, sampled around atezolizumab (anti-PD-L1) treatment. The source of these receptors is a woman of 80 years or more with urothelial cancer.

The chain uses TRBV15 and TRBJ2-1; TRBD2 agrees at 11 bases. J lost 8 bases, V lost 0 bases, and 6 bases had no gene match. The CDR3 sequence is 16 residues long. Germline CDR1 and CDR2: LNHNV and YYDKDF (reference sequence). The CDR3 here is CATSRDGILAGDEQFF. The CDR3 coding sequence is TGTGCCACCAGCAGAGATGGGATACTAGCGGGAGATGAGCAGTTCTTC.

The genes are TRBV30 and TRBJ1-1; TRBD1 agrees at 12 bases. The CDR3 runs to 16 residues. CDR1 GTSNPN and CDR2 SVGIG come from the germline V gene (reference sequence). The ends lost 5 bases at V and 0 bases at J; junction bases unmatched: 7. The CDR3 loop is CAWDLGTGGLNTEAFF. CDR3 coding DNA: TGTGCCTGGGATCTAGGGACAGGGGGCTTGAACACTGAAGCTTTCTTT.

The CDR3 spells CASSPGGNTIYF. CDR3 bases: TGTGCCAGCAGTCCCGGGGGAAACACCATATATTTT. The genes are TRBV14 and TRBJ1-3; D not resolved. V dropped 6 bases and J dropped 4 bases, with 7 bases sitting between them. The germline V gene encodes CDR1 SGHDN and CDR2 FVKESK. CDR3 length equals 12 residues.

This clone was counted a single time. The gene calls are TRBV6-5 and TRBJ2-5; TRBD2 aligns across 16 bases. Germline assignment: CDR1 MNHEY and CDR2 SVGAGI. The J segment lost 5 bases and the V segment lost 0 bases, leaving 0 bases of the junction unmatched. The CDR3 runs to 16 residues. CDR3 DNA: TGTGCCAGCAGTTACTCGGGACTAGCGGGAGGGGAGACCCAGTACTTC. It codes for CASSYSGLAGGETQYF.

Here the CDR3 DNA reads TGTGCCAGCAGTTTATCTACTAGCGGGCAATACGAGCAGTACTTC. It encodes CASSLSTSGQYEQYF. The chain uses TRBV28 and TRBJ2-7, with 9 bases matching TRBD2. The CDR3 is 15 amino acids. Trimming cost V 1 base and J 4 bases; bases outside gene matches: 5. Germline V gives CDR1 MDHEN, CDR2 SYDVKM.

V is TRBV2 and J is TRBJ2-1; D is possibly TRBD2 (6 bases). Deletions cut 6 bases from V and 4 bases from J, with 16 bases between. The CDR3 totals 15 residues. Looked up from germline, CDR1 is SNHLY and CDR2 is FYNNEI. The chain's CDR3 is CASRVHTSPYNEQFF. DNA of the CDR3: TGTGCCAGCAGGGTGCATACTAGCCCTTACAATGAGCAGTTCTTC.

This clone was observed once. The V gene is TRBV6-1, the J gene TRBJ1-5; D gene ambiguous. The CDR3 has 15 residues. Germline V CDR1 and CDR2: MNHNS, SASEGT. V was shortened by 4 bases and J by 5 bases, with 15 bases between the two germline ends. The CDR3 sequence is CASSVGEASYQPQHF. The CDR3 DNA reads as TGTGCCAGCAGTGTGGGAGAGGCAAGTTATCAGCCCCAGCATTTT.

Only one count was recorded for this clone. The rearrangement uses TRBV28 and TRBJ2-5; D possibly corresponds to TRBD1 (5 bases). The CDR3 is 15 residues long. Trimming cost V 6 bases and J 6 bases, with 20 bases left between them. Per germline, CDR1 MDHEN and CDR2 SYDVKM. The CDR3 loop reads CASSQNQGWVKTQYF. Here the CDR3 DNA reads TGTGCCAGCAGCCAAAACCAGGGTTGGGTTAAGACCCAGTACTTC.

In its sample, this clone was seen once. For the CDR3, the DNA is TGCGCCAGCAGTCAATTGGAGGGACAGGGCACAGATACGCAGTATTTT. It yields the protein CASSQLEGQGTDTQYF. The chain links TRBV23-1 to TRBJ2-3, with 8 nucleotides matching TRBD1. TRBV23-1 belongs to the ORF category, with a function that is uncertain. Germline trimming cut 1 base from V and 1 base from J; bases unmatched to any gene: 4. The CDR3 contains 16 residues.

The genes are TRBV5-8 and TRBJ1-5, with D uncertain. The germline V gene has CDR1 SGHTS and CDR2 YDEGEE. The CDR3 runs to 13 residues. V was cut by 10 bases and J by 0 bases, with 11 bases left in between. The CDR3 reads CACTPYSNQPQHF. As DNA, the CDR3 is TGTGCCTGTACACCATATAGCAATCAGCCCCAGCATTTT.

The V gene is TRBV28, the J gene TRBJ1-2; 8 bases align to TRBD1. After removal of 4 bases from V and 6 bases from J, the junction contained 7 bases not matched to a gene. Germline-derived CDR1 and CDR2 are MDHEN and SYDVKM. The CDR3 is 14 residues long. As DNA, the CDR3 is TGTGCCAGCAGTTCAGGACAGGGCTTAAATGGCTACACCTTC. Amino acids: CASSSGQGLNGYTF.

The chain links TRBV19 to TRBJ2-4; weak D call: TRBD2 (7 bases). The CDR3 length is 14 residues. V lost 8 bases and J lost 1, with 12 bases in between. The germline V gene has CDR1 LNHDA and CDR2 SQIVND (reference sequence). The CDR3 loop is CASLGGAAKNIQYF. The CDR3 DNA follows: TGTGCCAGTTTAGGGGGGGCGGCCAAAAACATTCAGTACTTC.

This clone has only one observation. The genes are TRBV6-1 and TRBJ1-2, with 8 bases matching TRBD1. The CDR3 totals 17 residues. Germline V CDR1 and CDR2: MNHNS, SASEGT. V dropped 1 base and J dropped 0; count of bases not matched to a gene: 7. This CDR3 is CASSEDGQGATNYGYTF. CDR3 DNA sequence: TGTGCCAGCAGTGAAGATGGGCAGGGGGCGACTAACTATGGCTACACCTTC.

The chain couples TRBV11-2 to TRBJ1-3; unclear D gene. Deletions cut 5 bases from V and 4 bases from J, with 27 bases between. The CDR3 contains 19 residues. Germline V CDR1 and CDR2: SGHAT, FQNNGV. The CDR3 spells CASSLTSFSSTQWGNTIYF. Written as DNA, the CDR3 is TGTGCCAGCAGCCTAACTAGCTTTTCCTCGACTCAGTGGGGAAACACCATATATTTT.

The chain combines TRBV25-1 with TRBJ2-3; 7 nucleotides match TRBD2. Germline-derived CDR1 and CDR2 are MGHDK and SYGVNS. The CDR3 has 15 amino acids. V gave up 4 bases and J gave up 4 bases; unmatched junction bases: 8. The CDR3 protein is CASSVERDGSDTQYF. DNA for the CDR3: TGTGCCAGCAGTGTGGAGCGGGACGGGTCAGATACGCAGTATTTT.

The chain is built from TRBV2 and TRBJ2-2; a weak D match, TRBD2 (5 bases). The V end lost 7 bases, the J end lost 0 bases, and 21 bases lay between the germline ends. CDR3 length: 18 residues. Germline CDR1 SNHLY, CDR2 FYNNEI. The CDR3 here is CASKGRLPGATNTGELFF. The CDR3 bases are TGTGCCAGCAAAGGGAGACTCCCCGGAGCCACGAACACCGGGGAGCTGTTTTTT.

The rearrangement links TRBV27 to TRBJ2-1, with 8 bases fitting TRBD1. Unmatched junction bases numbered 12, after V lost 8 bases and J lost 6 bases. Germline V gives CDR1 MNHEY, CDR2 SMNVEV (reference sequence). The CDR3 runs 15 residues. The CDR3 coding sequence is TGTGCCAGCCAAGAACTGACAGGGGCGATCAATGAGCAGTTCTTC. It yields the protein CASQELTGAINEQFF.

The DNA for the CDR3 is TGTGCCAGCTCACTAGCGACGGTCGCCAGCTCTGGGGCCAACGTCCTGACTTTC. This codes for CASSLATVASSGANVLTF. The genes are TRBV18 and TRBJ2-6, with a tentative D call TRBD2 (5 bases). This CDR3 comprises 18 residues. From germline, CDR1 is KGHSH and CDR2 LQKENI. V was shortened by 4 bases and J by 0 bases, with 16 bases between the two germline ends.

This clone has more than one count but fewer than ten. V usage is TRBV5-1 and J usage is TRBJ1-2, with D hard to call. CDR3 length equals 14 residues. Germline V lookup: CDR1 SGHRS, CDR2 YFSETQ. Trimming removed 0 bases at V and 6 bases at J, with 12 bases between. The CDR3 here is CASSLESPRDGYTF. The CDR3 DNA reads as TGCGCCAGCAGCTTGGAATCCCCCCGGGATGGCTACACCTTC. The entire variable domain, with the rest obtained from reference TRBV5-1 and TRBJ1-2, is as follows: KAGVTQTPRYLIKTRGQQVTLSCSPISGHRSVSWYQQTPGQGLQFLFEYFSETQRNKGNFPGRFSGRQFSNSRSEMNVSTLELGDSALYLCASSLESPRDGYTFGSGTRLTVV.

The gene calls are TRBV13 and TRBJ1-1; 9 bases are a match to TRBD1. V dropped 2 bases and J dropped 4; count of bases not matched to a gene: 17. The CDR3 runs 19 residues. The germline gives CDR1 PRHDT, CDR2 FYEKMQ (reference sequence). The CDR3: CASSLRVGTVGQGITEAFF. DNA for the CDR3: TGTGCCAGCAGCTTAAGGGTGGGCACGGTGGGACAGGGAATCACTGAAGCTTTCTTT. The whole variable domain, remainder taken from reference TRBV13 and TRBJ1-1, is AAGVIQSPRHLIKEKRETATLKCYPIPRHDTVYWYQQGPGQDPQFLISFYEKMQSDKGSIPDRFSAQQFSDYHSELNMSSLELGDSALYFCASSLRVGTVGQGITEAFFGQGTRLTVV.

CDR3 amino acids: CASRPGSWRREDGEQYF. As DNA, the CDR3 is TGTGCCAGCAGACCAGGCTCATGGCGACGGGAAGATGGCGAGCAGTACTTC. The gene calls are TRBV27 and TRBJ2-7, with a tentative D call TRBD2 (5 bases). The CDR3 length is 17 residues. Germline V gives CDR1 MNHEY, CDR2 SMNVEV (reference sequence). The V gene lost 6 bases and the J gene lost 6 bases, with 27 bases spanning the gap.

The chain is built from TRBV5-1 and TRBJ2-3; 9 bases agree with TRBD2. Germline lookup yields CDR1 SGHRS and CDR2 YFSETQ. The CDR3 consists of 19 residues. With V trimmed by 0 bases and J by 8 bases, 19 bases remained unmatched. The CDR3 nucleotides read TGCGCCAGCAGCTTGGCCGTTCGGCCTAGCGGGGCAACACGTAGTACGCAGTATTTT. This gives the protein CASSLAVRPSGATRSTQYF.

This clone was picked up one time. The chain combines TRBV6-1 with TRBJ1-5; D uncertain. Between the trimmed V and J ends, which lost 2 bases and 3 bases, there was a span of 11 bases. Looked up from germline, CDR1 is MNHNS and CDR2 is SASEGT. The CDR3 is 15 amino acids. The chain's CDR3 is CASSETKSVNQPQHF. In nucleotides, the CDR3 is TGTGCCAGCAGTGAAACGAAGTCAGTCAATCAGCCCCAGCATTTT.

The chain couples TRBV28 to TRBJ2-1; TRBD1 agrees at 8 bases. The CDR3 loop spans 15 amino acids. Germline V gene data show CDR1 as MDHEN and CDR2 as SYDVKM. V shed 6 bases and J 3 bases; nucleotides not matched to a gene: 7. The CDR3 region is CASRGSGQGYNEQFF. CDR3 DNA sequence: TGTGCCAGCAGGGGGTCCGGACAGGGCTACAATGAGCAGTTCTTC.